This TCR beta chain was sequenced during a study of blood T cell repertoires in COVID-19. The CDR3 has 12 residues. In germline, CDR1 is SGHAT, CDR2 FQNNGV. V was shortened by 2 bases and J by 4 bases, with 4 bases between the two germline ends. The table came from immunoSEQ multiplex PCR; TCRdb's copy has only in-frame clones and leaves some out. The repertoire includes about 170,000 clones, around nine tenths of them detected once, and 2% to 3% sits in the top ten. The V call is TRBV11-2, the J call TRBJ2-3; D is uncertain. The sequencing sample was made of peripheral blood. This sequence originates from a woman of 80 years or more with COVID-19, enrolled during active disease. CDR3 sequence: CASSLSADTQYF. DNA of the CDR3: TGTGCCAGCAGCTTATCGGCAGATACGCAGTATTTT.